This T cell receptor (beta chain) is drawn from a study of T cells in localized non-small cell lung cancer. General observations from the study: Clonality peaked in uninvolved adjacent lung rather than tumor. Heterogeneity stays possible, as sequencing covered only one tumor region.

Concerning this clone: Its antigen is undetermined.

Produced via immunoSEQ multiplex PCR; TCRdb's table is partial and in-frame only. In the table there are 40,000 to 55,000 clones, 81% of which are singletons. The CDR3 has 15 residues. The junction had 12 bases not matched to a gene; V was cut back by 8 bases and J by 7 bases. Per the germline V gene, CDR1 is MNHEY and CDR2 is SMNVEV (reference sequence). This sequence joins TRBV27 and TRBJ2-1, with 9 nucleotides matching TRBD1. The origin of this receptor is a man aged 40 to 75 with stage III lung adenocarcinoma. Sequenced material: peripheral blood mononuclear cells, taken before any cancer treatment. The CDR3, as DNA: TGTGCCAGCGCGCTTAAGGGGACAGGGTGGAATGAGCAGTTCTTC. It encodes CASALKGTGWNEQFF.